The 11 T cell receptor beta chains below all came from one sample that was sequenced in a study of Graves' ophthalmopathy and Graves' hyperthyroidism. From RNA, the CDR3 regions of TCR beta chains were amplified and sequenced. An opening RT-PCR round employed HTBI primers and preceded a second-round multiplex PCR. MiXCR was run by TCRdb on the multiplex PCR reads, yielding one entry per CDR3 protein. The repertoire holds approximately 1.2 million distinct CDR3 sequences, about two fifths seen once, with around 10% in the top ten. Source material: peripheral blood or thyroid tissue (not recorded which). The source is an adult man with Graves' hyperthyroidism.

This clonotype appeared many times. The chain has TRBV20-1 and TRBJ2-2, with D perhaps matching TRBD1 or TRBD2 (5 bases each). This CDR3 has 14 residues. Trimming cost V 5 bases and J 5 bases, with 15 bases left between them. The germline gives CDR1 DFQATT, CDR2 SNEGSKA (reference sequence). The CDR3 DNA is TGCAGTGCTTTGGGGGTTGGGGCAACCGGGGAGCTGTTTTTT. Amino acids: CSALGVGATGELFF.

This clonotype was picked up a small number of times. The germline gene is not matched at one end of the junction; a read error may be the cause. The chain recombines TRBV7-2 with TRBJ2-2, with D possibly matching TRBD1 (5 bases). Looked up from germline, CDR1 is SGHTA and CDR2 is FQGNSA. The CDR3 has 16 residues. This chain's CDR3 is CASSHERGQNTGELFF. The CDR3 coding sequence is TGCGCCAGCAGCCATGAGCGAGGACAGAACACCGGGGAGCTGTTTTTT.

The V call is TRBV5-1, the J call TRBJ2-7; TRBD2 matches 8 bases. V was clipped by 3 bases and J by 3 bases; unmatched bases: 8. Germline V CDR1 and CDR2: SGHRS, YFSETQ. The CDR3 sequence is 15 residues long. CDR3 loop: CASSWSGGPFYEQYF. The CDR3 DNA sequence: TGCGCCAGCAGCTGGAGCGGGGGACCCTTCTACGAGCAGTACTTC.

At least ten counts were recorded for this clonotype. The chain combines TRBV7-8 with TRBJ1-3, with unresolved D. V was trimmed by 5 bases and J by 0 bases, leaving 17 bases between them. CDR3 length: 17 residues. The germline CDR1 and CDR2 sequences are SGHVS and FQNEAQ. CDR3 nucleotides: TGTGCCAGCAGCCGAACTCCAGCGGGGTCCTCTGGAAACACCATATATTTT. Its translation is CASSRTPAGSSGNTIYF. The full variable domain, its missing parts supplied by reference TRBV7-8 and TRBJ1-3, is GAGVSQSPRYKVAKRGQDVALRCDPISGHVSLFWYQQALGQGPEFLTYFQNEAQLDKSGLPSDRFFAERPEGSVSTLKIQRTQQEDSAVYLCASSRTPAGSSGNTIYFGEGSWLTVV.

Concerning this clonotype itself: Because it lacks the conserved phenylalanine or tryptophan at the end, this CDR3 is likely a read error. The DNA is omitted, as the CDR3 cannot be located on it reliably, and the CDR3 follows TCRdb's listing. The CDR3 sequence: CASSQVDRG. The chain uses TRBV14 and TRBJ1-4; no check of the table's D call, TRBD1, against the DNA was made. The CDR3 has 9 residues if both end residues are counted. Germline CDR1 SGHDN, CDR2 FVKESK.

Comments on this clonotype: A read error is likely, as this CDR3 ends without the conserved phenylalanine or tryptophan. It is unclear where the CDR3 begins or ends on the DNA, so no DNA is shown, and the CDR3 is as TCRdb lists it. The chain employs TRBV7-3 and TRBJ2-5; the table's D call, TRBD1, has no DNA check behind it. The CDR3 extends over 19 residues, inclusive of both ends. Germline loops: CDR1 SGHTA, CDR2 FQGTGA. This CDR3 is CASSSPERTLKLSGLFETL.

This clonotype has ten or more counts. V usage is TRBV6-5 and J usage is TRBJ1-5; D is perhaps TRBD1 (5 bases). Per the germline V gene, CDR1 is MNHEY and CDR2 is SVGAGI. V gave up 6 bases and J gave up 2 bases, with 14 bases separating them. This CDR3 spans 15 amino acids. This chain's CDR3 is CASSPPQGGNQPQHF. Here the CDR3 DNA reads TGTGCCAGCAGCCCCCCCCAGGGTGGCAATCAGCCCCAGCATTTT.

In this sample, this clonotype turned up a few times. The J gene is TRBJ1-1, the V gene TRBV7-9; weak D call: TRBD1 (6 bases). The CDR3 contains 15 residues. V dropped 4 bases and J dropped 1 base, with 13 bases sitting between them. The germline V gene has CDR1 SEHNR and CDR2 FQNEAQ (reference sequence). CDR3 sequence: CASSSRGGGNTEAFF. Written as DNA, the CDR3 is TGTGCCAGCAGCTCTAGGGGGGGCGGGAACACTGAAGCTTTCTTT.

The sample holds a few counts of this clonotype. The gene calls are TRBV13 and TRBJ2-7; D not certain. This CDR3 contains 14 residues. CDR1 is PRHDT and CDR2 is FYEKMQ in the germline V gene (reference sequence). V gave up 1 base and J gave up 0 bases, with 7 bases separating them. The CDR3 spells CASSLVDGSYEQYF. The CDR3 coding sequence is TGTGCCAGCAGCTTAGTAGACGGCTCCTACGAGCAGTACTTC.

This clonotype has a handful of counts. This chain connects TRBV30 to TRBJ1-1; D is possibly TRBD1 (6 bases). This CDR3 is 13 amino acids long. V was cut by 2 bases and J by 10 bases, with 17 bases left in between. The germline CDR1 and CDR2 sequences are GTSNPN and SVGIG (reference sequence). The CDR3 region has the DNA TGTGCCTGGAGTTCTAGACAGGATTCCGTAGCTTTCTTT. This translates into CAWSSRQDSVAFF.

This clonotype was counted at least ten times. V usage is TRBV7-2 and J usage is TRBJ1-6, with D unclear. V lost 2 bases to trimming and J lost 8 bases, with 7 bases between them. Germline CDR1 SGHTA, CDR2 FQGNSA. The CDR3 consists of 13 residues. In DNA form, the CDR3 reads TGTGCCAGCAGCTTAAATCTCCATTCACCCCTCCACTTT. This gives the protein CASSLNLHSPLHF. The whole variable domain, filled in from reference TRBV7-2 and TRBJ1-6, reads GAGVSQSPSNKVTEKGKDVELRCDPISGHTALYWYRQSLGQGLEFLIYFQGNSAPDKSGLPSDRFSAERTGGSVSTLTIQRTQQEDSAVYLCASSLNLHSPLHFGNGTRLTVT.